This TCR beta chain was identified during a study of identical twins. The CDR3 contains 17 residues. From germline, CDR1 is SEHNR and CDR2 FQNEAQ (reference sequence). Trimming removed 5 bases from V and 7 bases from J; junction bases left unmatched: 9. This clonotype was seen at least ten times. The antigen remains undetermined. TCRdb itself ran the 5' RACE reads through MiXCR, one entry per CDR3 protein. There are about 390,000 distinct CDR3 sequences in the sample; 8.5% to 10% occur only once, and roughly 9% lies in the top ten. Study-wide results and limits: Twin pairs had excess sharing that was weaker in beta out-of-frame sequences.

Sequences were obtained from naive T cells sorted from blood. This TCR was sampled from a woman aged 45-59 years in good health. The chain links TRBV7-9 to TRBJ2-1; 15 bases map to TRBD2. CDR3 residues: CASSVSTGLAGGNEQFF. CDR3 sequence (DNA): TGTGCCAGCAGCGTATCTACGGGACTAGCGGGAGGTAATGAGCAGTTCTTC.